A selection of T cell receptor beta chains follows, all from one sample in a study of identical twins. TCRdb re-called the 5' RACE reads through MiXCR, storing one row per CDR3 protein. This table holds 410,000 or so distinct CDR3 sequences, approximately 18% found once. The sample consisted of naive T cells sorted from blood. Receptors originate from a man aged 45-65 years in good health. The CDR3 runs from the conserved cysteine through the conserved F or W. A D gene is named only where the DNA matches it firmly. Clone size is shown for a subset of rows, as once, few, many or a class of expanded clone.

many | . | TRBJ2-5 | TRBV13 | TGTGCCAGCAGCTTACAGGGAGGAAAAGAGACCCAGTACTTC | CASSLQGGKETQYF
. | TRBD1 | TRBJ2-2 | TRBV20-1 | TGCAGTGCCCCTGAGAGGGGGCAGGACACCGGGGAGCTGTTTTTT | CSAPERGQDTGELFF
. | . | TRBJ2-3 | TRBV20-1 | TGCAGTGCTAGAGGAGCGGAGTTAAGCACAGATACGCAGTATTTT | CSARGAELSTDTQYF
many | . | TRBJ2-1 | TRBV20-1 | TGCAGTGCTCTGACTAGGGTCGGTGGTGAGCAGTTCTTC | CSALTRVGGEQFF
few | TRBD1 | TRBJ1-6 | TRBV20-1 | TGCAGTGCTAGATCTGGGACAGGGGGAAATTCACCCCTCCACTTT | CSARSGTGGNSPLHF
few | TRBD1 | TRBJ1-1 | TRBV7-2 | TGTGCCAGCAGCTTGTCCAGGGGGCTCGTGAACACTGAAGCTTTCTTT | CASSLSRGLVNTEAFF
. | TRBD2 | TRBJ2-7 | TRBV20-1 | TGCAGTGCTGACCGACTAGCGGGGGCGAACTACGAGCAGTACTTC | CSADRLAGANYEQYF
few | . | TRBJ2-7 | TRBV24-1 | TGTGCCACCAGTGATTCCGGGACGGCCTCCTACGAGCAGTACTTC | CATSDSGTASYEQYF
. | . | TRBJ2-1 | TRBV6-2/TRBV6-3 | TGTGCCAGCAGTTACGTAGTGGGCAGGGGATACAATGAGCAGTTCTTC | CASSYVVGRGYNEQFF
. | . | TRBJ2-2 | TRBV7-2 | TGTGCCAGCAGCTCAACAAGGTCCGGGGAGCTGTTTTTT | CASSSTRSGELFF
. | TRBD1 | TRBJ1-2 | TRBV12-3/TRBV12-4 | TGTGCCAGCAGTCAGGGGGAGGGGGCGCGGGGCTACACCTTC | CASSQGEGARGYTF
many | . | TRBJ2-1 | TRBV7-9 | TGTGCCAGCAGCTTAGCGTTAAATGAGCAGTTCTTC | CASSLALNEQFF
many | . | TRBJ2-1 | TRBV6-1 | TGTGCCAGCGGACCCTCCGGGACTGCTCAGAGGAGTGAGCAGTTCTTC | CASGPSGTAQRSEQFF
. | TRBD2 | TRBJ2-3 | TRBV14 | TGTGCCAGCAGCCACAGTAGCGGGAGGGTTAGCACAGATACGCAGTATTTT | CASSHSSGRVSTDTQYF
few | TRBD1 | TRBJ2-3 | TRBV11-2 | TGTGCCAGCAGCTTATTGAATAGGGGGCCGGCGGACACAGATACGCAGTATTTT | CASSLLNRGPADTDTQYF
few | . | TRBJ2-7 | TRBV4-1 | TGCGCCAGCAGCCAAGAGGAGCGGATCTACGAGCAGTACTTC | CASSQEERIYEQYF
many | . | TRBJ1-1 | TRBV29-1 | TGCAGCGTTGAAATGAGGGGTCGTAAGGTGAACACTGAAGCTTTCTTT | CSVEMRGRKVNTEAFF
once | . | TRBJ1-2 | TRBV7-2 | TGTGCCAGCAGCTTCGGCAGCAGGTTTGGCTACACCTTC | CASSFGSRFGYTF
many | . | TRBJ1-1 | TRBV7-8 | TGTGCCAGCAGCTTAGGGGCAGGGGAGGGTGAAGCTTTCTTT | CASSLGAGEGEAFF
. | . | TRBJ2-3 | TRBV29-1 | TGCAGCGTTGAGGGGTCGCCGGGATCCACAGATACGCAGTATTTT | CSVEGSPGSTDTQYF
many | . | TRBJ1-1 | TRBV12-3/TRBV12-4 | TGTGCCAGCACCTCCCGGGACTTGGGCACTGAAGCTTTCTTT | CASTSRDLGTEAFF
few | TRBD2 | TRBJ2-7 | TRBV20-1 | TGCAGTGCTTCCCGGGGGACTAGCGGTAGTAGCGAGCAGTACTTC | CSASRGTSGSSEQYF
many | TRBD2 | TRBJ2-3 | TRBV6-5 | TGTGCCAGCAGTTACGGGCCACGACTAGCGGCAGATACGCAGTATTTT | CASSYGPRLAADTQYF
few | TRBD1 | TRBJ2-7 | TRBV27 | TGTGCCAGCAGACCGACAGGGCTCACTCTCTACGAGCAGTACTTC | CASRPTGLTLYEQYF
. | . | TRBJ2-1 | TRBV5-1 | TGCGCCAGCAGCTTGGCCCGACAGGCTGGCTACAATGAGCAGTTCTTC | CASSLARQAGYNEQFF
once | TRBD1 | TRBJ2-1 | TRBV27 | TGTGCCAGCAGTTTATCCGGACAGGGAACAATGAGGGTCTCCTACAATGAGCAGTTCTTC | CASSLSGQGTMRVSYNEQFF
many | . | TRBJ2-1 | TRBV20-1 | TGCAGTGCTCCCTCACTGGCCCACAATGAGCAGTTCTTC | CSAPSLAHNEQFF
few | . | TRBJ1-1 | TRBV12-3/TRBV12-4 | TGTGCCAGCAGTTTTTTTCCCGTCAGACCGAACACTGAAGCTTTCTTT | CASSFFPVRPNTEAFF
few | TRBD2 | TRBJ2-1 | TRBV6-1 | TGTGCCAGTGGGTCCGGAATAGCGGGGGGCCAGAGTCGCCATGAGCAGTTCTTC | CASGSGIAGGQSRHEQFF
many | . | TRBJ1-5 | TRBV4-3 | TGCGCCAGCAGCCAAGTGGAGGGGGTCGGGCCCCAGCATTTT | CASSQVEGVGPQHF
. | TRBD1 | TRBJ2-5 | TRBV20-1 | TGCAGTGCTAGGCTCGGGACAGGCATCCAAGAGACCCAGTACTTC | CSARLGTGIQETQYF
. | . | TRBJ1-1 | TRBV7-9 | TGTGCCAGCAGCTTTGGGGGCCCGAACACTGAAGCTTTCTTT | CASSFGGPNTEAFF
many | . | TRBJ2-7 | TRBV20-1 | TGCAGTGCTAGAGCAGCAGATAACTACGAGCAGTACTTC | CSARAADNYEQYF
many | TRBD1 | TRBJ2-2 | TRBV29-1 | TGCAGCGCGCGGACAGGGCCCACCGGGGAGCTGTTTTTT | CSARTGPTGELFF
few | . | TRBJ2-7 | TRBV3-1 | TGTGCCAGCAGCCCAGCGGGCGGAGGCTCCTACGAGCAGTACTTC | CASSPAGGGSYEQYF
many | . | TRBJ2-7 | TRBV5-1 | TGCGCCAGCAGCGGGGGGGCGACAGGGAACTACGAGCAGTACTTC | CASSGGATGNYEQYF
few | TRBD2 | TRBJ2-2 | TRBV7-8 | TGTGCCAGCAGCGGACTAGCGGGAGGTTATACCGGGGAGCTGTTTTTT | CASSGLAGGYTGELFF
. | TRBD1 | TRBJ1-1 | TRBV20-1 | TGCAGTGCTAGAGGGGACAGTTACACTGAAGCTTTCTTT | CSARGDSYTEAFF
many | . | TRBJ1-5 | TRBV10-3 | TGTGCCATCAGTGAAGGGGGGCGCGGGAGCAATCAGCCCCAGCATTTT | CAISEGGRGSNQPQHF
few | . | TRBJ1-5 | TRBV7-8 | TGTGCCAGCAGCTTACTCAGGCCCAATAGCAATCAGCCCCAGCATTTT | CASSLLRPNSNQPQHF
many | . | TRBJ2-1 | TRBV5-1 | TGCGCCAGCAGCTTGGAACGACGGGATGAGCAGTTCTTC | CASSLERRDEQFF
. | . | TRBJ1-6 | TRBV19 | TGTGCCAGTAGTAAAGGAACAATGCAGGCCTATTCACCCCTCCACTTT | CASSKGTMQAYSPLHF
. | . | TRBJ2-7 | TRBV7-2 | TGTGCCAGCAGTCGTCTGGGGGACATGGTCTACGAGCAGTACTTC | CASSRLGDMVYEQYF